The T cell receptor (beta chain) described here comes from a study of cytomegalovirus exposure and HLA in healthy donors. Findings of the study overall: The likely origin of a cluster of highly shared sequence variants was a sequencing artifact. In a later analysis, compared with equally common non-associated chains, HLA-associated beta chains were more expanded. Rare sequences made up most TCRs, while some public TCRs were found in many donors.

The PCR made use of 60 Vbeta and 13 Jbeta primers. Produced via immunoSEQ multiplex PCR; TCRdb's table is partial and in-frame only. This sample has under 300,000 clones, with roughly 85% found just once. On this clone itself: The antigen remains unidentified.

What was sequenced was PBMCs. This TCR was recovered from a man aged 35 to 55 in good health and CMV-seropositive.

CDR3 protein: CAWSVGTTNTGELFF. The CDR3 bases are TGTGCCTGGAGTGTTGGGACTACGAACACCGGGGAGCTGTTTTTT. The rearrangement joins TRBV30 to TRBJ2-2, with 7 bases aligning to TRBD2. Germline assignment: CDR1 GTSNPN and CDR2 SVGIG (reference sequence). This CDR3 is built from 15 residues. Trimming removed 0 bases from V and 0 bases from J; junction bases left unmatched: 1.